The 23 T cell receptor beta chains below all came from one sample that was sequenced in a study of OX40 agonist ivuxolimab in advanced cancers. The data were produced by immunoSEQ multiplex PCR, yet TCRdb's version contains in-frame clones alone and is incomplete. This table has fewer than 45,000 clones, 88% appearing once. The input for sequencing was CD4+ or CD8+ T cells sorted from blood, taken in a trial of the OX40 agonist ivuxolimab. The receptors here all came from an adult with an advanced solid tumor such as melanoma, head and neck, liver or kidney cancer.

CDR3 DNA sequence: TGTGCCAGCAGCCAAGACGGCGGACCGGAGAGCACAGATACGCAGTATTTT. It encodes CASSQDGGPESTDTQYF. This chain links TRBV4-2 with TRBJ2-3; D is unresolved. V shed 0 bases and J shed 0 bases, with 13 bases lying between them. Germline assignment: CDR1 LGHNA and CDR2 YNFKEQ. This CDR3 is 17 amino acids long.

This chain joins TRBV21-1 and TRBJ2-7. TRBV21-1 is given as a pseudogene. The CDR3 is 15 residues long. The CDR3 protein is CASSKVHLCSYEQYF. The CDR3 DNA reads TGTGCCAGCAGCAAAGTTCATCTTTGCTCCTACGAGCAGTACTTC.

The genes are TRBV5-6 and TRBJ2-7; TRBD1 aligns across 7 bases. Germline assignment: CDR1 SGHDT and CDR2 YYEEEE. This CDR3 is 15 amino acids long. The junction had 12 bases not matched to a gene; V was cut back by 4 bases and J by 5 bases. CDR3 loop: CASSPYGQALDEQYF. The DNA for the CDR3 is TGTGCCAGCAGCCCGTACGGACAGGCTCTGGACGAGCAGTACTTC.

The V and J genes are TRBV6-5 and TRBJ2-7; 7 bases align to TRBD1. After removal of 6 bases from V and 6 bases from J, the junction contained 2 bases not matched to a gene. CDR3 length: 11 residues. CDR1 is MNHEY, CDR2 SVGAGI, per germline. CDR3 loop: CASSQGVEQYF. CDR3 DNA: TGTGCCAGCAGCCAGGGGGTCGAGCAGTACTTC.

The chain has TRBV2 and TRBJ2-7; 9 positions agree with TRBD2. The germline V gene has CDR1 SNHLY and CDR2 FYNNEI. This CDR3 comprises 15 residues. V was pared by 7 bases and J by 3 bases, with 10 bases of the junction left unmatched. The DNA of the CDR3 is TGTGCCAGCACTGGCCCTAGCGGGGAAATCTACGAGCAGTACTTC. Its translation is CASTGPSGEIYEQYF.

This chain joins TRBV29-1 and TRBJ2-5; D might be TRBD2 (6 bases). The CDR3 extends over 15 amino acids. V lost 3 bases, J lost 5 bases, and 19 bases lay in between. Germline CDR1 reads SQVTM; CDR2 reads ANQGSEA. The CDR3: CSVEPEEEAGETQYF. The CDR3 DNA is TGCAGCGTTGAGCCGGAGGAAGAGGCGGGGGAGACCCAGTACTTC.

The rearrangement links TRBV7-2 to TRBJ1-5; TRBD1 agrees at 7 bases. The ends lost 6 bases at V and 9 bases at J; junction bases unmatched: 14. The CDR3 consists of 15 residues. Germline V gives CDR1 SGHTA, CDR2 FQGNSA. CDR3 region: CASSAGTASGWPQHF. The CDR3 bases are TGTGCCAGCAGTGCCGGGACAGCCTCGGGTTGGCCCCAGCATTTT.

The gene calls are TRBV29-1 and TRBJ1-1; D is undetermined. In germline, CDR1 is SQVTM, CDR2 ANQGSEA. The CDR3 is 13 residues long. V shed 3 bases and J shed 7 bases, with 15 bases lying between them. CDR3 DNA: TGCAGCGTTGACCGTATCGACGGCAGTGAAGCTTTCTTT. Translating it yields CSVDRIDGSEAFF.

The chain couples TRBV19 to TRBJ2-4; D may be TRBD1 (6 bases). The germline V and J ends were trimmed by 6 bases and 1 base, with 10 bases remaining between them. This CDR3 spans 14 amino acids. Germline loops: CDR1 LNHDA, CDR2 SQIVND (reference sequence). CDR3 sequence: CASSRGAAKNIQYF. As DNA, the CDR3 is TGTGCCAGTAGCAGGGGAGCGGCCAAAAACATTCAGTACTTC.

The chain recombines TRBV2 with TRBJ2-1; TRBD2 agrees at 13 bases. The V segment lost 4 bases and the J segment 9 bases; nucleotides outside the gene matches: 6. The germline V gene has CDR1 SNHLY and CDR2 FYNNEI. CDR3 length: 15 amino acids. The CDR3: CASSGSGLAGFEQFF. The DNA of the CDR3 is TGTGCCAGCAGTGGGTCGGGACTAGCGGGATTTGAGCAGTTCTTC.

The chain joins TRBV7-9 to TRBJ2-3; no definite D call. The CDR3 totals 15 residues. Trimming stripped 5 bases from V and 1 base from J, with 13 bases between. From germline, CDR1 is SEHNR and CDR2 FQNEAQ (reference sequence). This chain's CDR3 is CASSGIGRGTDTQYF. As DNA, the CDR3 is TGTGCCAGCAGCGGCATCGGGCGTGGCACAGATACGCAGTATTTT.

The chain carries TRBV7-9 and TRBJ1-2; D is uncertain. V lost 5 bases and J lost 4, with 8 bases in between. Germline assignment: CDR1 SEHNR and CDR2 FQNEAQ (reference sequence). The CDR3 loop spans 12 amino acids. This CDR3 reads CASSPVGYGYTF. CDR3 coding DNA: TGTGCCAGCAGCCCCGTTGGCTATGGCTACACCTTC.

V is TRBV4-1 and J is TRBJ1-5; D not resolved. Germline CDR1 and CDR2: MGHRA and YSYEKL. Trimming cost V 0 bases and J 2 bases, with 11 bases left between them. The CDR3 is 16 amino acids. The CDR3 spells CASSQDGGIGNQPQHF. In DNA form, the CDR3 reads TGCGCCAGCAGCCAAGATGGAGGCATAGGCAATCAGCCCCAGCATTTT.

The chain has TRBV6-6 and TRBJ2-7, with D unresolved. V gave up 2 bases and J gave up 5 bases, with 7 bases separating them. CDR1 is MNHNY and CDR2 is SVGAGI in the germline V gene (reference sequence). The CDR3 sequence is 12 residues long. The CDR3 loop is CASSYQRHEQYF. As DNA, the CDR3 is TGTGCCAGCAGTTACCAGCGCCACGAGCAGTACTTC.

The CDR3 loop reads CASSESGTDSYEQYF. The CDR3 DNA sequence: TGCGCCAGCAGTGAGTCGGGAACGGACTCCTACGAGCAGTACTTC. The rearrangement links TRBV10-1 to TRBJ2-7, with D unclear. There are 15 residues in the CDR3. The germline V gene has CDR1 WNHNN and CDR2 SYGVQD (reference sequence). V was shortened by 0 bases and J by 0 bases, with 9 bases between the two germline ends.

The chain recombines TRBV10-1 with TRBJ2-7; D is perhaps TRBD2 (6 bases). Trimming took off 9 bases at V and 5 bases at J, with 17 bases between the two ends. CDR1 and CDR2 from the germline V gene are WNHNN and SYGVQD (reference sequence). CDR3 size: 13 residues. CDR3 region: CARGGQLDHEQYF. The CDR3 DNA reads TGCGCCAGGGGGGGTCAGTTGGACCACGAGCAGTACTTC.

V is TRBV5-6 and J is TRBJ2-5, with TRBD1 matching 8 bases. V lost 2 bases to trimming and J lost 2 bases; unmatched junction nucleotides: 5. In germline, CDR1 is SGHDT, CDR2 YYEEEE. The CDR3 is made up of 15 amino acids. The chain's CDR3 is CASSLTGTGQETQYF. In DNA, the CDR3 is TGTGCCAGCAGCTTAACCGGGACAGGACAAGAGACCCAGTACTTC.

The chain carries TRBV19 and TRBJ2-5, with unresolved D. This CDR3 region has 15 residues. CDR1 and CDR2 from the germline V gene are LNHDA and SQIVND (reference sequence). Between the trimmed V and J ends, which lost 9 bases and 8 bases, there was a span of 25 bases. The CDR3 here is CASPTCGRSPRTQYF. CDR3 DNA: TGTGCCAGCCCCACCTGCGGAAGATCGCCCCGTACCCAGTACTTC.

The rearrangement links TRBV5-1 to TRBJ2-5; tentative D call: TRBD2 (6 bases). The CDR3 consists of 16 residues. Trimming pared 5 bases from V and 1 base from J, leaving 18 bases between. Germline CDR1 is SGHRS and CDR2 is YFSETQ. The CDR3 sequence: CASRGGWANLQETQYF. The CDR3, as DNA: TGCGCCAGCAGGGGGGGATGGGCGAACCTCCAAGAGACCCAGTACTTC.

Only a few counts were recorded for this clone. Here the CDR3 reads CASSEDPTAITQYF. The DNA for the CDR3 is TGCGCCAGCAGTGAAGACCCGACGGCCATAACGCAGTATTTT. This chain connects TRBV10-1 to TRBJ2-3; D not resolved. V was clipped by 3 bases and J by 9 bases, with 16 bases between them. Germline V gene sequence: CDR1 WNHNN, CDR2 SYGVQD (reference sequence). The CDR3 runs 14 residues.

The chain employs TRBV14 and TRBJ2-1; D gene uncertain. CDR3 length equals 13 residues. Germline V gene lookup returns CDR1 SGHDN and CDR2 FVKESK. The V gene lost 1 base and the J gene lost 5 bases, with 6 bases spanning the gap. The CDR3 coding sequence is TGTGCCAGCAGCCAAGTGATGGACAATGAGCAGTTCTTC. As protein: CASSQVMDNEQFF.

The chain combines TRBV6-5 with TRBJ2-2, with D tentatively TRBD2 (6 bases). This CDR3 has 16 residues. Trimming stripped 2 bases from V and 1 base from J, with 11 bases between. The germline CDR1 and CDR2 sequences are MNHEY and SVGAGI. The CDR3 reads CASSYVWGGNTGELFF. CDR3 sequence (DNA): TGTGCCAGCAGTTACGTCTGGGGAGGGAACACCGGGGAGCTGTTTTTT.

The V and J genes are TRBV25-1 and TRBJ1-4, with TRBD1 matching 12 bases. Trimming removed 7 bases from V and 6 bases from J; junction bases left unmatched: 12. Germline V CDR1 and CDR2: MGHDK, SYGVNS. The CDR3 extends over 17 amino acids. CDR3 sequence reads: CASNSNDRDRGHEKLFF. Written as DNA, the CDR3 is TGTGCCAGCAATAGTAACGATAGGGACAGGGGGCATGAAAAACTGTTTTTT.